The TCR beta chain under discussion was sequenced for a study of OX40 agonist ivuxolimab in advanced cancers. About the study: Three patients had partial responses: one hepatocellular carcinoma, two cutaneous melanoma.

This clone was counted a single time. Its specificity is unknown. This table comes from immunoSEQ multiplex PCR, and its TCRdb copy is limited to in-frame clones, with some not included. The sample contains roughly 77,000 clones, approximately 81% of which appear only once. Study-wide points: Expanded clones were, on average, more numerous among CD8+ T cells than CD4+.

This clonotype was sampled from an adult with an advanced solid tumor such as melanoma, head and neck, liver or kidney cancer. The sample in question was CD4+ or CD8+ T cells sorted from blood, obtained in a trial of the OX40 agonist ivuxolimab.

The CDR3 is CASSSQGADTEAFF. The CDR3 DNA sequence: TGTGCCAGCAGCTCACAGGGGGCCGACACTGAAGCTTTCTTT. The chain joins TRBV7-6 to TRBJ1-1; 9 bases agree with TRBD1. Germline V CDR1 and CDR2: SGHVS, FNYEAQ. V trimming: 4 bases; J trimming: 3 bases; junction bases outside the gene matches: 3. The CDR3 has 14 amino acids. Variable domain in full (rest from reference TRBV7-6 and TRBJ1-1): GAGVSQSPRYKVTKRGQDVALRCDPISGHVSLYWYRQALGQGPEFLTYFNYEAQQDKSGLPNDRFSAERPEGSISTLTIQRTEQRDSAMYRCASSSQGADTEAFFGQGTRLTVV.